These 5 T cell receptor beta chains came from one sample sequenced in a study of cytomegalovirus exposure and HLA in healthy donors. A multiplex PCR was run with 60 Vbeta primers and 13 Jbeta primers. This table comes from immunoSEQ multiplex PCR, and its TCRdb copy is limited to in-frame clones, with some not included. Among approximately 150,000 clones listed, approximately 57% were seen once. What was sequenced was PBMCs. All receptors derive from a male donor in good health and CMV-seronegative.

The V call is TRBV6-5, the J call TRBJ2-1, with TRBD1 identical over 8 bases. The CDR3 sequence is 14 residues long. CDR1 is MNHEY and CDR2 is SVGAGI in the germline V gene. V shed 6 bases and J 5 bases; nucleotides not matched to a gene: 6. CDR3 sequence (DNA): TGTGCCAGCAGGAGGACAGGGCGAAACAATGAGCAGTTCTTC. It codes for CASRRTGRNNEQFF.

This clone was found a few times. The gene calls are TRBV5-4 and TRBJ2-3, with TRBD2 as a possible D gene (6 bases). Germline V gives CDR1 SGHNT, CDR2 YYREEE (reference sequence). This CDR3 contains 18 residues. V was cut by 3 bases and J by 0 bases, with 20 bases left in between. The CDR3 protein is CASSSYYWFSGSTDTQYF. The DNA for the CDR3 is TGTGCCAGCAGCTCCTATTATTGGTTTAGCGGAAGCACAGATACGCAGTATTTT.

The chain couples TRBV5-4 to TRBJ2-4; 10 bases are shared with TRBD2. The CDR3 contains 16 residues. From germline, CDR1 is SGHNT and CDR2 YYREEE (reference sequence). Trimming cost V 4 bases and J 0 bases; bases outside gene matches: 4. The CDR3 reads CASSQGTSEAKNIQYF. The CDR3 DNA reads TGTGCCAGCAGCCAAGGGACTAGCGAAGCCAAAAACATTCAGTACTTC.

This clone was observed a few times. One junction end does not reproduce the germline sequence, and a read error may be involved. The J gene is TRBJ2-7, the V gene TRBV5-6; a weak D match, TRBD1 (5 bases). This CDR3 is 16 amino acids long. The germline CDR1 and CDR2 sequences are SGHDT and YYEEEE. The CDR3 reads CARSLGLTAPAYEQYF. The CDR3 nucleotides are TGTGCCCGCAGCTTGGGGCTGACAGCCCCAGCCTACGAGCAGTACTTC.

The chain combines TRBV19 with TRBJ2-1, with TRBD1 matching 8 bases. The CDR3 runs 16 residues. Trimming at V came to 3 bases and at J to 5 bases, leaving 9 bases not matched to a gene. The germline CDR1 and CDR2 sequences are LNHDA and SQIVND (reference sequence). The CDR3 protein is CASSIAGQVYHNEQFF. The CDR3 coding sequence is TGTGCCAGTAGTATCGCGGGACAGGTGTACCACAATGAGCAGTTCTTC.